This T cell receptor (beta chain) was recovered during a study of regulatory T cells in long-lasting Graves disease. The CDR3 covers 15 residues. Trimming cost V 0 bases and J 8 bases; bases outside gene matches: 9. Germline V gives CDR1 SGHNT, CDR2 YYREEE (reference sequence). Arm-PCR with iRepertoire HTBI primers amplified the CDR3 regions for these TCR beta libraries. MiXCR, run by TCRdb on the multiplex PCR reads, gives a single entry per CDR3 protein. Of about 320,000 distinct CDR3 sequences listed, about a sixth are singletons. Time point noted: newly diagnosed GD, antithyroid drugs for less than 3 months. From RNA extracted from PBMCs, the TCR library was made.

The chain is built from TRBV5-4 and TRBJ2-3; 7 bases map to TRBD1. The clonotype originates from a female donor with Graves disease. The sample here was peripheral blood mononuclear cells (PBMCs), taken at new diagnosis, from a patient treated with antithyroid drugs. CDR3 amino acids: CASSLARGRLGTQYF. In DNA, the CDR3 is TGTGCCAGCAGCTTGGCAAGGGGGCGATTGGGTACGCAGTATTTT.